This T cell receptor beta chain was captured by sequencing in a study of blood T cell repertoires in COVID-19. The overall study: The United States, Italy and Spain were the sources of the acute and convalescent COVID-19 samples. PBMCs, B-cell-depleted T cells, or T cells were the source of the cDNA or gDNA that made up the material.

The CDR3 consists of 15 residues. Germline CDR1 reads SGHAT; CDR2 reads FQNNGV. J gave up 5 bases and V 6 bases, and 8 bases lay outside the gene matches. Libraries were prepared by immunoSEQ multiplex PCR; TCRdb keeps only in-frame clonotypes and omits some of them. The table lists 250,000 to 300,000 clones, approximately 82% of them singletons. Material for sequencing was peripheral blood. The rearrangement links TRBV11-2 to TRBJ2-1; TRBD2 aligns across 9 bases. This TCR was sampled from an elderly man with acute or convalescent COVID-19. DNA of the CDR3: TGTGCCAGCAGTTTTAGCGGGGGAAAGGACAATGAGCAGTTCTTC. Translated: CASSFSGGKDNEQFF.